These 15 T cell receptor beta chains came from one sample sequenced in a study of response to subunit inactivated influenza vaccine. TCRdb re-derived calls from the RT-PCR reads in MiXCR, one entry per CDR3 protein. The sample contains under 500,000 distinct CDR3 sequences, 9.5% to 13% of which appear only once. Sequenced here: PBMCs from blood, sampled 40 to 50 days after vaccination. The receptors derive from a man aged 45 to 65 who received an inactivated influenza vaccine.

The chain links TRBV29-1 to TRBJ2-7; unclear D gene. This CDR3 is 13 amino acids long. V lost 1 base, J lost 6 bases, and 13 bases lay in between. Germline CDR1 reads SQVTM; CDR2 reads ANQGSEA. CDR3: CSVEVVQSGEQYF. The CDR3 region has the DNA TGCAGCGTTGAAGTGGTACAGTCGGGCGAGCAGTACTTC.

This clonotype was found many times. This chain links TRBV6-5 with TRBJ2-3, with 10 bases matching TRBD1. Per the germline V gene, CDR1 is MNHEY and CDR2 is SVGAGI. The V and J ends lost 2 bases and 7 bases, in that order; junction bases with no gene match: 3. This CDR3 region has 14 residues. The CDR3 spells CASSYRDRGYTQYF. The CDR3, as DNA: TGTGCCAGCAGTTACCGGGACAGGGGTTATACGCAGTATTTT.

The J gene is TRBJ1-4, the V gene TRBV9; tentative D call: TRBD1 (5 bases). The CDR3 totals 15 residues. The germline V gene encodes CDR1 SGDLS and CDR2 YYNGEE. Trimming stripped 6 bases from V and 3 bases from J, with 15 bases between. As DNA, the CDR3 is TGTGCCAGCACCCCCTGGGGCAGGGCTAATGAAAAACTGTTTTTT. Residues: CASTPWGRANEKLFF.

The chain couples TRBV11-2 to TRBJ2-2; D tentatively fits TRBD1 or TRBD2 (5 bases each). Germline-derived CDR1 and CDR2 are SGHAT and FQNNGV. The CDR3 is made up of 13 amino acids. V was clipped by 6 bases and J by 7 bases, with 12 bases between them. The CDR3 is CASRRGTIGELFF. The CDR3 DNA reads as TGTGCCAGCAGGAGGGGAACCATCGGGGAGCTGTTTTTT.

This chain links TRBV12-3 or TRBV12-4 with TRBJ2-3, with D unresolved. This CDR3 contains 10 residues. Trimming removed 6 bases from V and 10 bases from J, with 8 bases in between. For the CDR3, the DNA is TGTGCCAGCAGCCAGCGCCCGCAGTATTTT. Translating gives CASSQRPQYF.

This clonotype came up many times. V and J are TRBV12-3 or TRBV12-4 and TRBJ1-2; maybe TRBD1 (5 bases). This CDR3 comprises 12 residues. The ends were cut back, 6 bases at V and 4 bases at J, with 9 bases in the middle. CDR3 loop: CASSRVGYGYTF. As DNA, the CDR3 is TGTGCCAGCAGCAGGGTTGGCTATGGCTACACCTTC.

This clonotype was counted between two and nine times. V is TRBV10-3 and J is TRBJ2-7; a possible D gene is TRBD1 (5 bases). V lost 2 bases to trimming and J lost 3 bases, with 17 bases between them. The CDR3 extends over 16 amino acids. Germline loops: CDR1 ENHRY, CDR2 SYGVKD. The CDR3, as DNA: TGTGCCATCAGTGAGGGTCCCGACAGAAGAGTCTACGAGCAGTACTTC. It is translated as CAISEGPDRRVYEQYF.

The rearrangement uses TRBV6-1 and TRBJ1-6; the D is unclear. The CDR3 consists of 19 residues. The V gene lost 2 bases and the J gene lost 7 bases, with 24 bases spanning the gap. In germline, CDR1 is MNHNS, CDR2 SASEGT. The CDR3 DNA is TGTGCCAGCAGTGAATCTCTTTGGGTAGAAGACTGGAGAAATTCACCCCTCCACTTT. It translates to CASSESLWVEDWRNSPLHF.

The sample holds a few counts of this clonotype. The chain has TRBV4-3 and TRBJ1-4, with D perhaps TRBD1 (5 bases). The CDR3 has 15 residues. Trimming took 1 base from V and 8 from J, leaving 14 bases between them. Germline V CDR1 and CDR2: LGHNA, YSLEER. CDR3 in amino acids: CASSQGEGLGEKLFF. The CDR3 coding sequence is TGCGCCAGCAGCCAAGGAGAGGGGTTGGGGGAAAAACTGTTTTTT.

This clonotype has just a few counts. The chain combines TRBV7-2 with TRBJ1-5; D gene ambiguous. Deletions cut 4 bases from V and 0 bases from J, with 10 bases between. Germline CDR1 is SGHTA and CDR2 is FQGNSA. The CDR3 has 15 amino acids. CDR3 sequence: CASSSTRNSNQPQHF. The CDR3 DNA reads TGTGCCAGCAGCTCCACCAGGAATAGCAATCAGCCCCAGCATTTT. Looking up the rest from reference TRBV7-2 and TRBJ1-5 gives the full variable domain: GAGVSQSPSNKVTEKGKDVELRCDPISGHTALYWYRQSLGQGLEFLIYFQGNSAPDKSGLPSDRFSAERTGGSVSTLTIQRTQQEDSAVYLCASSSTRNSNQPQHFGDGTRLSIL.

The chain couples TRBV5-1 to TRBJ2-3, with 10 bases identical to TRBD1. The length of the CDR3 is 16 residues. The germline CDR1 and CDR2 sequences are SGHRS and YFSETQ. Trimming took 4 bases from V and 0 from J; bases not matched to a gene: 5. CDR3 residues: CASSPWTGGSTDTQYF. The CDR3 DNA is TGCGCCAGCAGCCCATGGACAGGGGGAAGCACAGATACGCAGTATTTT.

The V gene is TRBV13, the J gene TRBJ2-7; the match to TRBD2 covers 11 bases. Germline-derived CDR1 and CDR2 are PRHDT and FYEKMQ (reference sequence). The V gene end was trimmed by 1 base and the J gene end by 2 bases; junction bases not matched to a gene: 4. The CDR3 runs 16 residues. For the CDR3, the DNA is TGTGCCAGCAGCTTAGACGGGACTAGCGGTACCTACGAGCAGTACTTC. Protein product: CASSLDGTSGTYEQYF.

This clonotype occurred a few times. This chain links TRBV11-2 with TRBJ2-7; the match to TRBD2 covers 10 bases. CDR1 and CDR2 (germline): SGHAT, FQNNGV. Losses at the gene ends were 5 bases for V and 6 bases for J; bases not matched to a gene: 7. The CDR3 runs 14 residues. CDR3 protein: CASSLLAGSLEQYF. Here the CDR3 DNA reads TGTGCCAGCAGCCTACTAGCGGGGAGCCTCGAGCAGTACTTC.

The V and J genes are TRBV18 and TRBJ2-1; TRBD2 aligns across 9 bases. Germline loops: CDR1 KGHSH, CDR2 LQKENI. V lost 6 bases to trimming and J lost 4 bases; unmatched junction nucleotides: 16. The CDR3 has 18 amino acids. CDR3: CASSSIYAGGPGYNEQFF. Here the CDR3 DNA reads TGTGCCAGCTCTTCGATCTACGCGGGAGGGCCGGGTTACAATGAGCAGTTCTTC.

This clonotype showed up just a few times. CDR3 sequence: CASSVVGLAGDEQFF. The CDR3 DNA is TGTGCCAGCAGCGTAGTAGGGCTAGCGGGAGATGAGCAGTTCTTC. The chain combines TRBV9 with TRBJ2-1, with TRBD2 matching 10 bases. V lost 0 bases, J lost 8 bases, and 5 bases stayed unmatched. The CDR3 is 15 amino acids. Germline CDR1 SGDLS, CDR2 YYNGEE.